This T cell receptor (beta chain) was sequenced in a study of T cells in Graves' hyperthyroidism and ophthalmopathy (dated by TCRdb to between 2019 and 2020). Looking at the study overall: Peripheral blood samples were taken at the time of initial diagnosis, prior to any treatment. The 75 to 100 discovery patients were divided at random into training and test sets in a 7:3 ratio. The study also compared thyroid tissue and blood T-cell repertoires from more than five Graves' hyperthyroidism patients. The paper describes TCR Vbeta CDR3 sequencing of 120 to 150 peripheral blood samples, made up of approximately 40 ophthalmopathy patients, around 78 hyperthyroidism patients and roughly 17 progressor patients. To identify TCR V-J signatures that set the groups apart, the researchers used a discovery cohort of more than 95 patients, made up of roughly 45 with Graves' ophthalmopathy and 55 to 65 with stable Graves' hyperthyroidism. After blood sampling, hyperthyroidism patients were treated with methimazole at a starting dose of 30 mg daily, and ophthalmopathy patients were treated with high-dose intravenous methylprednisolone. Prospective prediction of ophthalmopathy was tested in an independent validation cohort of 18 hyperthyroidism patients and approximately 17 patients who later progressed to ophthalmopathy.

The TCR beta CDR3 regions were amplified from RNA transcripts. For the first round of RT-PCR on the TCR CDR3, the HTBI primer set was used together with the Qiagen OneStep RT-PCR kit. The libraries were constructed in a second round of multiplex PCR and then size-selected and purified. Libraries were sequenced paired-end with 100 bp reads on an Illumina HiSeq2000. The paper's data handling went like this. Raw data were processed with SOAPnuke, discarding reads with adapters, uncalled bases, mean Phred below 15, or no exact constant-primer or identifier match. COPE v1.2.5 was used to merge the high-quality paired reads, and each unique nucleotide sequence was defined as a clonotype. MiTCR v1.1 was used to align clonotypes to the IMGT TRBV, TRBD and TRBJ reference segments. The analysis was restricted to V-J combinations with a frequency above 0.0001, which together covered over 99% of the repertoires. The TCS score was defined as the ratio of F50 (clonal expansion) to E x V (chaos), calculated using BLOSUM62-based TCRdist between CDR3 peptides within each V-J. Welch's t-statistics and random forest reduced several hundred V-J features to roughly 13, which were used in a naive Bayes classifier (R e1071). TCRdb passed the public sequencing reads through fastp at Q25 and MiXCR, retaining productive beta sequences. Under each unique CDR3 protein, matching rows form one entry showing the most common genes and DNA. TCRdb's processing, not the authors' own work, is the source of the V and J calls. This sample comprises hundreds of thousands of distinct CDR3 sequences, 11% to 15% of them detected only once. The top ten hold approximately 29% of the sample.

On the study overall, not on this receptor specifically: Blood samples also contained most of the expanded thyroid clonotypes (frequency above 0.001), which suggests that blood repertoires may reflect thyroid immune responses. No statistical method was used to set the sample size in advance, and investigators knew the group allocation. In validation, the model predicted progression to ophthalmopathy with 60% to 71% sensitivity and 72% to 75% specificity, a median of approximately 6.5 months before onset. Ophthalmopathy was separated from stable hyperthyroidism by a 13 V-J signature model, with over 85% sensitivity and roughly 84% specificity obtained in cross-validation and 80%/75% obtained in testing.

According to the germline V gene (reference sequence), CDR1 reads LGHDT and CDR2 reads YNNKEL. V lost 3 bases and J lost 0 bases, and the count of bases not matched to a germline gene is 17. The CDR3 starts with the cysteine, ends with the phenylalanine, and has 20 residues. Here the CDR3 DNA is all that survives: 60 bases in frame from base 1. In the ophthalmopathy patients, disease was moderately to severely active, with a Clinical Activity Score of 3 or more, a NOSPECS grade of 4 or more, and a duration of less than 3 months. Patients with uncontrolled infections, other autoimmune diseases, pregnancy or lactation were excluded. Diagnoses were based on clinical symptoms, serum thyroxine and TRAb, thyroid ultrasound and orbital computed tomography. PBMCs were isolated from more than 8 ml of fresh peripheral blood by Ficoll-Paque density gradient centrifugation. Trizol reagent was used to extract total RNA, and RNA quality was then checked on an Agilent 2100 Bioanalyzer.

This clonotype was recorded at least ten times. Its antigen has not been determined. Per-base qualities were not stored, and no clone one base away is much larger. This receptor was taken from a man aged 50 or older with Graves' ophthalmopathy. Sequenced input: blood. This chain is built from TRBV3-1 and TRBJ2-4; TRBD2 lines up with 7 middle nucleotides. This receptor carries the CDR3 CASSHWSPAGRELAKNIQYF. The sequenced DNA: TGTGCCAGCAGCCATTGGAGTCCAGCGGGAAGGGAATTAGCCAAAAACATTCAGTACTTC. With the portions outside the CDR3 filled from the reference TRBV3-1 and TRBJ2-4 genes, the complete variable region becomes DTAVSQTPKYLVTQMGNDKSIKCEQNLGHDTMYWYKQDSKKFLKIMFSYNNKELIINETVPNRFSPKSPDKAHLNLHINSLELGDSAVYFCASSHWSPAGRELAKNIQYFGAGTRLSVL.